This entry lists 5 T cell receptor beta chains sequenced from one sample in a study of CD8 T cells in ankylosing spondylitis. Each CDR3 protein gets one entry after TCRdb re-called the 5' RACE reads with MiXCR. The sample yields around 90,000 distinct CDR3 sequences, approximately 30% seen once. Sequenced: blood, either unsorted or a sorted T cell fraction (not recorded which). The receptors shown here come from a male donor with ankylosing spondylitis or in good health (not recorded which).

V and J are TRBV16 and TRBJ2-1; perhaps TRBD2 as D (5 bases). The CDR3 extends over 13 amino acids. Between the trimmed V and J ends, which lost 4 bases and 4 bases, there was a span of 8 bases. CDR1 and CDR2 from the germline V gene are KGHSY and FQNENV. CDR3 nucleotide sequence: TGTGCCAGCAGCCCCACTAGGTACAATGAGCAGTTCTTC. Translation: CASSPTRYNEQFF.

V usage is TRBV11-2 and J usage is TRBJ2-1; 9 bases are shared with TRBD2. The CDR3 loop spans 15 amino acids. Germline assignment: CDR1 SGHAT and CDR2 FQNNGV. V shed 5 bases, J shed 4 bases, and the junction held 6 bases outside the gene matches. CDR3 sequence reads: CASSQLAGRYNEQFF. CDR3 bases: TGTGCCAGCAGCCAACTAGCGGGTAGATACAATGAGCAGTTCTTC. Combining the CDR3 with reference TRBV11-2 and TRBJ2-1 gives the whole variable domain EAGVAQSPRYKIIEKRQSVAFWCNPISGHATLYWYQQILGQGPKLLIQFQNNGVVDDSQLPKDRFSAERLKGVDSTLKIQPAKLEDSAVYLCASSQLAGRYNEQFFGPGTRLTVL.

This clonotype was observed a few times. The chain recombines TRBV19 with TRBJ2-7; 7 bases line up with TRBD1. This CDR3 contains 15 residues. With 2 bases clipped from V and 0 bases from J, the junction kept 4 bases outside the gene matches. Germline CDR1 LNHDA, CDR2 SQIVND (reference sequence). The CDR3 nucleotides read TGTGCCAGTAGTATACGGACAGGTCCCTCCTACGAGCAGTACTTC. It encodes CASSIRTGPSYEQYF.

This clonotype has just a few counts. This rearrangement joins TRBV11-2 to TRBJ2-6; D call uncertain. The V end was cut by 4 bases, the J end by 6 bases, with 7 bases between. The CDR3 sequence is 13 residues long. The germline V gene encodes CDR1 SGHAT and CDR2 FQNNGV. The CDR3 nucleotides read TGTGCCAGCAGCTCCCCGGCGGCCAACGTCCTGACTTTC. This encodes CASSSPAANVLTF.

This clonotype has just a few counts. The CDR3 DNA follows: TGTGCCAGCAGCTCCTCGGGACCCCGGGCACCCCTCCACTTT. Translating gives CASSSSGPRAPLHF. This chain connects TRBV7-9 to TRBJ1-6; D may be TRBD1 (5 bases). CDR1 SEHNR and CDR2 FQNEAQ come from the germline V gene (reference sequence). The CDR3 length is 14 residues. Trimming took off 4 bases at V and 11 bases at J, with 15 bases between the two ends.